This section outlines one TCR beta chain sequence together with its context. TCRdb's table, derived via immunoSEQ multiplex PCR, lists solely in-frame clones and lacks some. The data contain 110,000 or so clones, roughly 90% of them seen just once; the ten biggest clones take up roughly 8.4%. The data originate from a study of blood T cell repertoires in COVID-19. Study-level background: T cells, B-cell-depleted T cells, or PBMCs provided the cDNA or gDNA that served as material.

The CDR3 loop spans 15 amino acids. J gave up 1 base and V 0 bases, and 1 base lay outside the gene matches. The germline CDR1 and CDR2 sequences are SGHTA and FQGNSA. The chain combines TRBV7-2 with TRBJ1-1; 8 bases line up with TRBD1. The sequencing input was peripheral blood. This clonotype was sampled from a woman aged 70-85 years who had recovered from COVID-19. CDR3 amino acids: CASSLAQGGNTEAFF. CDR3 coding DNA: TGTGCCAGCAGCTTAGCACAGGGGGGGAACACTGAAGCTTTCTTT.